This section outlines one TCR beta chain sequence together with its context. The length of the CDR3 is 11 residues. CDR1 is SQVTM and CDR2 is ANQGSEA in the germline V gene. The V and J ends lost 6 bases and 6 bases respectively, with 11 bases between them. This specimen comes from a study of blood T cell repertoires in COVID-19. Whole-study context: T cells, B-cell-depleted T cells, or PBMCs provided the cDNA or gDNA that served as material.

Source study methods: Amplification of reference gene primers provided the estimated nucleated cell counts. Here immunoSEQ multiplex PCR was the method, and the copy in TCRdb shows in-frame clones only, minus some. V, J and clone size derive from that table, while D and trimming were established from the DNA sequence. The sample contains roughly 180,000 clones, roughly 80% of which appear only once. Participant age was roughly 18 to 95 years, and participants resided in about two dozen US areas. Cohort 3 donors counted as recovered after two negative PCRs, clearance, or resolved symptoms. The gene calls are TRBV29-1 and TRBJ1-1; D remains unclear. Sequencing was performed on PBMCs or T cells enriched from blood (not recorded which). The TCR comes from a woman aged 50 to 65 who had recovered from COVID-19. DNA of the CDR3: TGCAGCGTCAGGCGGGAGGCTGAAGCTTTCTTT. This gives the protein CSVRREAEAFF.